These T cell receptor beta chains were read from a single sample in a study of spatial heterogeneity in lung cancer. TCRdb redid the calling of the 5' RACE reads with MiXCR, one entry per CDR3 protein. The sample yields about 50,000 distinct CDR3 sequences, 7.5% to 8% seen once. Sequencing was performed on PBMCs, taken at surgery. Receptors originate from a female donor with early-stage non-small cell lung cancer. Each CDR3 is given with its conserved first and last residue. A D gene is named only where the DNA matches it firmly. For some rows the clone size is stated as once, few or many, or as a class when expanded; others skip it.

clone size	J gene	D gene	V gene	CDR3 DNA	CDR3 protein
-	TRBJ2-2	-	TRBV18	TGTGCCAGCTCACCAACTAGACAGAACACCGGGGAGCTGTTTTTT	CASSPTRQNTGELFF
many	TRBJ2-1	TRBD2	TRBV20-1	TGCAGTGCTAGATCCCCCGTCGTGGCGGGGGGCCGACACAATGAGCAGTTCTTC	CSARSPVVAGGRHNEQFF
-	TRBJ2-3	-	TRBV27	TGTGCCAGCAGTTTCTCCAGAGCAGCCCCAGATACGCAGTATTTT	CASSFSRAAPDTQYF
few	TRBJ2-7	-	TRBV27	TGTGCCAGCAGTCCATCCTACCCCGCAGGGGGGGGGGGCTGGAACTACGAGCAGTACTTC	CASSPSYPAGGGGWNYEQYF
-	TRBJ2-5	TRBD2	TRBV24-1	TGTGCCACCAGTGATTCCGCATCGCGGGGGGGACCCAGAGAGACCCAGTACTTC	CATSDSASRGGPRETQYF
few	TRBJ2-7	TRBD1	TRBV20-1	TGCAGTGCTTCCTCCCGAGGGACAGGGGGCGGATGGGTCTACGAGCAGTACTTC	CSASSRGTGGGWVYEQYF
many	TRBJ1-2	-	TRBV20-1	TGCAGTGCTTCTGACAGTTATGGCTACACCTTC	CSASDSYGYTF
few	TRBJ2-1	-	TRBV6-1	TGTGCCAGCAGTGAGTGGGGCCGGACCCCCTACAATGAGCAGTTCTTC	CASSEWGRTPYNEQFF
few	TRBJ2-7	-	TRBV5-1	TGCGCCAGCAGCTTGGGTTCCGGATCCTCCTACGAGCAGTACTTC	CASSLGSGSSYEQYF
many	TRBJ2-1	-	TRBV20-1	TGCAGTGCATACCGAGGGACTTCGAACAATGAGCAGTTCTTC	CSAYRGTSNNEQFF
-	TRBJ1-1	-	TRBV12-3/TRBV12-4	TGTGCCAGCAGTTTACGCGGACGGTTGAACACTGAAGCTTTCTTT	CASSLRGRLNTEAFF
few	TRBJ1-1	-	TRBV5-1	TGCGCCAGCAGGTGGCTCGACAGGAACACTGAAGCTTTCTTT	CASRWLDRNTEAFF
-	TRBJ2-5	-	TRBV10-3	TGTGCCATCAGCCTGGCCGGAGAGACCCAGTACTTC	CAISLAGETQYF
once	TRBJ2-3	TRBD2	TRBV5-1	TGCGCCAGCACGCCAACTAGCGGGGGCACAGATACGCAGTATTTT	CASTPTSGGTDTQYF
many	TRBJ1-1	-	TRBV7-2	TGTGCCAGCAGCTTATCGAATAGAGGTGAAGCTTTCTTT	CASSLSNRGEAFF
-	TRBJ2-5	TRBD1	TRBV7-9	TGTGCCAGCAGCGGTGTCGCTGACAGGGGGGAGTACCAAGAGACCCAGTACTTC	CASSGVADRGEYQETQYF
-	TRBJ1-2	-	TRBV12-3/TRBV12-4	TGTGCCAGCAGGCCGAGGCAGGGTGACTATGGCTACACCTTC	CASRPRQGDYGYTF
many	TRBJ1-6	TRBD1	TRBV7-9	TGTGCCAGCAGCTCCTACCCGGGACAGGGTCGTTCACCCCTCCACTTT	CASSSYPGQGRSPLHF
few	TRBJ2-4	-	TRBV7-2	TGTGCCAGCAGCTTAGGAGGCATTCAGTACTTC	CASSLGGIQYF
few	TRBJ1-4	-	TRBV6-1	TGTGCCAGCAGTCCTCAATACAGGGCCGAAACAACCCCCGTGTTTTTT	CASSPQYRAETTPVFF
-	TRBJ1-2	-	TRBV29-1	TGCAGCGTTGAAGATCAGCGGGGGCATCGTGGCTACACCTTC	CSVEDQRGHRGYTF
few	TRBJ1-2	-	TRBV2	TGTGCCAGCAGGTGGACTCCCAACTATGGCTACACCTTC	CASRWTPNYGYTF
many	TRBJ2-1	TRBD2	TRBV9	TGTGCCAGCAGCGTAGCTCCCGGGGGACTAGCCGACTACAATGAGCAGTTCTTC	CASSVAPGGLADYNEQFF
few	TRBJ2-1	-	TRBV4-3	TGCGCCAGCAGCCAAGATGAAGGGCGAGAGCAGTTCTTC	CASSQDEGREQFF
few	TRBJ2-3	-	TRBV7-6	TGTGCCAGCAGCTCCCCGGCCGGAGGATCAGATACGCAGTATTTT	CASSSPAGGSDTQYF
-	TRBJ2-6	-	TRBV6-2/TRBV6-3	TGTGCCAGCAGAAGAGGGACCTCTGGGGCCAACGTCCTGACTTTC	CASRRGTSGANVLTF
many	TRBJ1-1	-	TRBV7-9	TGTGCCAGCAGCTTCACCTACACTGAAGCTTTCTTT	CASSFTYTEAFF
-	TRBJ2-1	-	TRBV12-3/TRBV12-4	TGTGCCAGCAGCCACAAGAATGAGCAGTTCTTC	CASSHKNEQFF
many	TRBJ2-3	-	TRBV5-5	TGTGCCAGCAGCTCTGGGGGCAGCCTCACAGATACGCAGTATTTT	CASSSGGSLTDTQYF
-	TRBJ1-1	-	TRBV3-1	TGTGCCAGCAGCCAAACAGGCCGTAAGTTGGCTTTCTTT	CASSQTGRKLAFF
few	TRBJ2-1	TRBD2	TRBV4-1	TGCGCCAGCAGCCAATTGGGACTAGCGGGGGGTGAGCAGTTCTTC	CASSQLGLAGGEQFF
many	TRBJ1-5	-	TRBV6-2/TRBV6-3	TGTGCCAGCAGTTACCCCGGACAGTTTCGCAATCAGCCCCAGCATTTT	CASSYPGQFRNQPQHF
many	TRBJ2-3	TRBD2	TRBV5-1	TGCGCCAGCAGCTTGTCGACGGGGGGGCTGGCAGATACGCAGTATTTT	CASSLSTGGLADTQYF
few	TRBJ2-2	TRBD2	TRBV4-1	TGCGCCAGCAGCCAGGACTTTTCCGGGACTATCGTCAGAACGAACACCGGGGAGCTGTTTTTT	CASSQDFSGTIVRTNTGELFF
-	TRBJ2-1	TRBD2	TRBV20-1	TGCAGTGCTAGAGGACTAGCGGGGGGGCACAATGAGCAGTTCTTC	CSARGLAGGHNEQFF